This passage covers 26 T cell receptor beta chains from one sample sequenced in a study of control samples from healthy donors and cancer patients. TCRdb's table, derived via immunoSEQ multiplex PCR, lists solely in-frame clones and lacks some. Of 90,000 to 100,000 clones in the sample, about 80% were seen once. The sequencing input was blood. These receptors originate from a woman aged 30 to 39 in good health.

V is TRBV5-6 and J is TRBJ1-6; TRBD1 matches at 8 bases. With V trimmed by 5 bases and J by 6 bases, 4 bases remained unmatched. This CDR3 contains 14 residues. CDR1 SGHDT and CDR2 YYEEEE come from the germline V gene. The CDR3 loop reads CASRSDRGNSPLHF. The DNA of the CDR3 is TGTGCCAGCAGATCCGACAGGGGTAATTCACCCCTCCACTTT. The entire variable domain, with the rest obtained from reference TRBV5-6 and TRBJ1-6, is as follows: DAGVTQSPTHLIKTRGQQVTLRCSPKSGHDTVSWYQQALGQGPQFIFQYYEEEERQRGNFPDRFSGHQFPNYSSELNVNALLLGDSALYLCASRSDRGNSPLHFGNGTRLTVT.

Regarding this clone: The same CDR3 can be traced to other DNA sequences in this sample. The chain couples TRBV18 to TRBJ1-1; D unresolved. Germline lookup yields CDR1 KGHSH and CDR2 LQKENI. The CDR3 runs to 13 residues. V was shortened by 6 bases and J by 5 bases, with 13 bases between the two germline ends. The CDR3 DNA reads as TGTGCCAGCTCCCCGGCCGGAGGGACTGAAGCTTTCTTT. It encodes CASSPAGGTEAFF.

CDR3 bases: TGTGCCAGCAGCCGGGCCCCGCGGGGGGGCAGCAATGAGCAGTTCTTC. It is translated as CASSRAPRGGSNEQFF. The chain joins TRBV7-2 to TRBJ2-1; 9 nucleotides agree with TRBD2. The ends lost 5 bases at V and 6 bases at J; junction bases unmatched: 11. The V gene's germline CDR1 is SGHTA and CDR2 FQGNSA. There are 16 residues in the CDR3. The full variable domain, rest sourced from reference TRBV7-2 and TRBJ2-1, is GAGVSQSPSNKVTEKGKDVELRCDPISGHTALYWYRQSLGQGLEFLIYFQGNSAPDKSGLPSDRFSAERTGGSVSTLTIQRTQQEDSAVYLCASSRAPRGGSNEQFFGPGTRLTVL.

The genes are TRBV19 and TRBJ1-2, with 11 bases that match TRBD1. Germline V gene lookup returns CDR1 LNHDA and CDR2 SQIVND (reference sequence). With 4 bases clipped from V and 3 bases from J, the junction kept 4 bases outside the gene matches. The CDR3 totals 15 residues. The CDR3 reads CASSTRTGGYYGYTF. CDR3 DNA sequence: TGTGCCAGTAGTACACGGACAGGGGGCTACTATGGCTACACCTTC.

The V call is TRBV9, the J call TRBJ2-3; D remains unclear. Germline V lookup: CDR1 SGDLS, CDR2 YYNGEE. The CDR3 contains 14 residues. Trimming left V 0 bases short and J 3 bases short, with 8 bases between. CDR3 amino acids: CASSVAVETDTQYF. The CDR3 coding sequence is TGTGCCAGCAGCGTAGCGGTGGAGACAGATACGCAGTATTTT.

This CDR3 reads CASSELGSAEAFF. In DNA, the CDR3 is TGTGCCAGCAGTGAGCTGGGGTCCGCCGAAGCTTTCTTT. The chain has TRBV6-1 and TRBJ1-1; D uncertain. The V gene lost 3 bases and the J gene lost 8 bases, with 13 bases spanning the gap. The CDR3 extends over 13 amino acids. From germline, CDR1 is MNHNS and CDR2 SASEGT.

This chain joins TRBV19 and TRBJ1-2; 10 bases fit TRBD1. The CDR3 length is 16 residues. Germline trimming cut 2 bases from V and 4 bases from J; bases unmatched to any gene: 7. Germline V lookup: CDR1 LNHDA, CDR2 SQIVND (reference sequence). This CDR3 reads CASSILRQGAGYGYTF. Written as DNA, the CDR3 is TGTGCCAGTAGTATACTCCGACAGGGGGCCGGCTATGGCTACACCTTC.

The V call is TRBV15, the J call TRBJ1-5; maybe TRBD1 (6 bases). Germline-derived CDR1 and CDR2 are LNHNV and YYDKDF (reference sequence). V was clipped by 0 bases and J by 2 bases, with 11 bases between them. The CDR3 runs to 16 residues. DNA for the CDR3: TGTGCCACCAGCAGAGACAGGGGTTGGGGCAATCAGCCCCAGCATTTT. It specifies CATSRDRGWGNQPQHF.

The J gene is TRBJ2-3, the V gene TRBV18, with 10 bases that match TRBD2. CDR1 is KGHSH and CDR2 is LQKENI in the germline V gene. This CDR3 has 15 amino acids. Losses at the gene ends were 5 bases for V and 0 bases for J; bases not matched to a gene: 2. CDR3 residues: CASSVLAGSTDTQYF. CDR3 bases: TGTGCCAGCTCAGTACTAGCGGGAAGCACAGATACGCAGTATTTT.

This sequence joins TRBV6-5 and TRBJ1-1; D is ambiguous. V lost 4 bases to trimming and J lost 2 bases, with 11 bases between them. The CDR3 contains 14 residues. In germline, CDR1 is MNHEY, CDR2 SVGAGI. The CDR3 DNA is TGTGCCAGCAGTTCAAGTACCTCCAACACTGAAGCTTTCTTT. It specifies CASSSSTSNTEAFF.

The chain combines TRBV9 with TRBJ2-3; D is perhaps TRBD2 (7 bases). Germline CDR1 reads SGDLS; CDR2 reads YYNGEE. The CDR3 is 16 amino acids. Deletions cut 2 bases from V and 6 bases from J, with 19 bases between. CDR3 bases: TGTGCCAGCAGCGTGAGAGGGGGGGACCGCGGCGATACGCAGTATTTT. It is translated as CASSVRGGDRGDTQYF.

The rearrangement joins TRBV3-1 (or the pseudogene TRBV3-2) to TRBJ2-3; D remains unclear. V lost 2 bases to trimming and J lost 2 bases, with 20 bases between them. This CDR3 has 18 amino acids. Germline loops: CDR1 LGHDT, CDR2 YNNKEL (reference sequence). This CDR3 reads CASSQMAKSSLLTDTQYF. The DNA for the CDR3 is TGTGCCAGCAGCCAAATGGCCAAAAGCAGTCTTCTCACAGATACGCAGTATTTT.

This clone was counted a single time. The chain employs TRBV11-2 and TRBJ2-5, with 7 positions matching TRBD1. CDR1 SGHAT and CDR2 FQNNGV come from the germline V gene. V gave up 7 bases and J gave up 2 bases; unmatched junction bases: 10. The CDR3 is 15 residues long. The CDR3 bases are TGTGCCAGCACCATTCAACCGGGACAGCAAGAGACCCAGTACTTC. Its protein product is CASTIQPGQQETQYF.

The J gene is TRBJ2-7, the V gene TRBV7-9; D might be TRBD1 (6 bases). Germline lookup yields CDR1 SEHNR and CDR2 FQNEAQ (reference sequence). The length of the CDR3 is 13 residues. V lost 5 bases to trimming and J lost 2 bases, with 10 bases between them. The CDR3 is CASSRTATYEQYF. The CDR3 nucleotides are TGTGCCAGCAGCCGGACAGCCACCTACGAGCAGTACTTC.

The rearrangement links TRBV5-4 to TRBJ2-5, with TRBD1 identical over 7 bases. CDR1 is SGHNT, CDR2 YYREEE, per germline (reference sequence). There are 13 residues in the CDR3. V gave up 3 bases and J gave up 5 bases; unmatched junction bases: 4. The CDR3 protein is CASSYGQVETQYF. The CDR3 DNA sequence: TGTGCCAGCAGCTACGGACAGGTGGAGACCCAGTACTTC.

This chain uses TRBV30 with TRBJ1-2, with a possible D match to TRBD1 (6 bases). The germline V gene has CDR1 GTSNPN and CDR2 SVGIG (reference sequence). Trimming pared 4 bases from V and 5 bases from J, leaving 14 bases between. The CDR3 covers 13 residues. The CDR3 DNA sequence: TGTGCCTGGACAGGCGCAGGGGTGTATGGCTACACCTTC. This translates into CAWTGAGVYGYTF.

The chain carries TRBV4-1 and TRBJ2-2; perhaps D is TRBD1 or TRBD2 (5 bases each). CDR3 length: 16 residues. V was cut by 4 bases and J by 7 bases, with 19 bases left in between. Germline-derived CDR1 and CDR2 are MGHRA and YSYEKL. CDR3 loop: CASSRTGTFNGGELFF. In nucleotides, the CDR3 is TGCGCCAGCAGCCGCACCGGGACCTTTAACGGCGGGGAGCTGTTTTTT.

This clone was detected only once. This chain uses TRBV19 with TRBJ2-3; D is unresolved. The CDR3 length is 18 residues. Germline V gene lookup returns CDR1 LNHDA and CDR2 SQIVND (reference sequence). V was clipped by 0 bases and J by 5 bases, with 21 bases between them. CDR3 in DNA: TGTGCCAGTAGTATAGATCTATCCCCTCAGAATAGGGAAGATACGCAGTATTTT. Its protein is CASSIDLSPQNREDTQYF.

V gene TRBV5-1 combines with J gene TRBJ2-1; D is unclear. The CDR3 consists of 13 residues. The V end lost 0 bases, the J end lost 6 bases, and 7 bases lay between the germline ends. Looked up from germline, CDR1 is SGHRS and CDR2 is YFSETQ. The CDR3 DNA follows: TGCGCCAGCAGCTTGGCCCAAGCCAATGAGCAGTTCTTC. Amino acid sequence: CASSLAQANEQFF. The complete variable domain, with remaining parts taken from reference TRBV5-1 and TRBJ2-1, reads KAGVTQTPRYLIKTRGQQVTLSCSPISGHRSVSWYQQTPGQGLQFLFEYFSETQRNKGNFPGRFSGRQFSNSRSEMNVSTLELGDSALYLCASSLAQANEQFFGPGTRLTVL.

The CDR3 spells CASSLQGALDEQYF. DNA for the CDR3: TGCGCCAGCAGCTTACAGGGGGCTTTGGACGAGCAGTACTTC. The chain joins TRBV5-1 to TRBJ2-7, with TRBD1 matching over 9 bases. Germline CDR1 reads SGHRS; CDR2 reads YFSETQ. Trimming cost V 2 bases and J 5 bases; bases outside gene matches: 5. CDR3 size: 14 residues.

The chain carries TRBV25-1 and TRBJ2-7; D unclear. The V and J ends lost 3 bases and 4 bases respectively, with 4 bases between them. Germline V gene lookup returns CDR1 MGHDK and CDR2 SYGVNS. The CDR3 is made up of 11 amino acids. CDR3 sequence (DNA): TGTGCCAGCAGTGACACGTACGAGCAGTACTTC. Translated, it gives CASSDTYEQYF.

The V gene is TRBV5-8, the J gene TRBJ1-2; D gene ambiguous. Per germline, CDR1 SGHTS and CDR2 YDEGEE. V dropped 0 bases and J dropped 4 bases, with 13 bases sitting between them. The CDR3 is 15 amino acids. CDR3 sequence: CASSLARATTYGYTF. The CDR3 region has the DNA TGTGCCAGCAGCTTGGCCCGGGCTACCACCTATGGCTACACCTTC.

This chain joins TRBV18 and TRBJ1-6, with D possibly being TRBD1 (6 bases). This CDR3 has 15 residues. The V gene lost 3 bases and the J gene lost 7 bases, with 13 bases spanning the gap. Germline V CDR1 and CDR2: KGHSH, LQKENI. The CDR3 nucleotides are TGTGCCAGCTCACCCCCGGGGGCTTGGAATTCACCCCTCCACTTT. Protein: CASSPPGAWNSPLHF.

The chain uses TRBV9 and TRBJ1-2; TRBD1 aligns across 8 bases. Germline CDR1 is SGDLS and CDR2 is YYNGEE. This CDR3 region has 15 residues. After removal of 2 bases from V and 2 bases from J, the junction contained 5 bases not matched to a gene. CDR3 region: CASSVLDRGNYGYTF. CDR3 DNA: TGTGCCAGCAGCGTTCTTGACAGGGGAAACTATGGCTACACCTTC.

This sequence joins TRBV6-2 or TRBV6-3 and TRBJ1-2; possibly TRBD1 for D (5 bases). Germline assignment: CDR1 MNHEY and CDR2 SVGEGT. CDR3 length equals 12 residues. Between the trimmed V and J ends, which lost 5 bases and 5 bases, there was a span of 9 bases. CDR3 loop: CASSPGPYGYTF. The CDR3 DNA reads TGTGCCAGCAGTCCGGGACCGTATGGCTACACCTTC.

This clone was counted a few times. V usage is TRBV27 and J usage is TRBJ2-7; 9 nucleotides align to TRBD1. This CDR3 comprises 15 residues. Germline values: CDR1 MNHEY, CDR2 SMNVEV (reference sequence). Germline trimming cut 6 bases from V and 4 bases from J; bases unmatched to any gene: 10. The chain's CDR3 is CASSPTGTGSYEQYF. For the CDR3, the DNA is TGTGCCAGCAGCCCCACCGGGACAGGGTCGTACGAGCAGTACTTC.